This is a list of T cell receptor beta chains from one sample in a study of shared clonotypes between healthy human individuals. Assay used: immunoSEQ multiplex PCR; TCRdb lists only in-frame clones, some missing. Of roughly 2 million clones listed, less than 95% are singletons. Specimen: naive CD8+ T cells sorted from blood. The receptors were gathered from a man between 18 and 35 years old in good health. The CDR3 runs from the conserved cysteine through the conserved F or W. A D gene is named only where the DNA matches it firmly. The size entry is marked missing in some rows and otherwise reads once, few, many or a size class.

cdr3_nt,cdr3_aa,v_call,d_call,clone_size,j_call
TGCGCCAGCAGCTTGGACGGGGCCTACGAGCAGTACTTC,CASSLDGAYEQYF,TRBV5-1,.,.,TRBJ2-7
TGCGCCAGCAGCCAAGGAGTTGGAGCCCACAATGAGCAGTTCTTC,CASSQGVGAHNEQFF,TRBV4-3,.,.,TRBJ2-1
TGCGCCAGCAGCTATGGACTAGCGGAGACCCAGTACTTC,CASSYGLAETQYF,TRBV4-1,TRBD2,.,TRBJ2-5
TGTGCCAGCAGCTCACTAGCGGGGGACGATACGCAGTATTTT,CASSSLAGDDTQYF,TRBV5-6,TRBD2,once,TRBJ2-3
TGTGCCAGCAGTTTGGCTCGAGGCGATGAGCAGTTCTTC,CASSLARGDEQFF,TRBV27,.,.,TRBJ2-1
TGTGCCAGCAGCTTAGACAGCTACAATGAGCAGTTCTTC,CASSLDSYNEQFF,TRBV7-9,.,.,TRBJ2-1
TGTGCCAGCAGCGGATGGGGGGGGCTCAGCTCAGATACGCAGTATTTT,CASSGWGGLSSDTQYF,TRBV7-8,.,.,TRBJ2-3
TGTGCCAGCAGTTCTCGGGGGACTATCCACGAGCAGTACTTC,CASSSRGTIHEQYF,TRBV27,TRBD2,.,TRBJ2-7
TGTGCCAGCAGCGCCGGGACAGGGGTCGATGAGCAGTTCTTC,CASSAGTGVDEQFF,TRBV9,TRBD1,.,TRBJ2-1
TGTGCCAGCTCTCCTACAGGGCTCACAGATACGCAGTATTTT,CASSPTGLTDTQYF,TRBV18,.,once,TRBJ2-3
TGTGCCAGCAGCTTTCATTGGCAGGGGTTCCACGAGCAGTACTTC,CASSFHWQGFHEQYF,TRBV9,.,.,TRBJ2-7
TGCGCCAGCAGGGGAAACCTTCAGGGGGCCGGTGCCAAAAACATTCAGTACTTC,CASRGNLQGAGAKNIQYF,TRBV10-1,TRBD1,.,TRBJ2-4
TGTGCCAGCAGCGCAGAAGACACCCACTTCTACGAGCAGTACTTC,CASSAEDTHFYEQYF,TRBV9,.,once,TRBJ2-7
TGTGCCAGCAGTTTATTTGGGGTCTCCTACGAGCAGTACTTC,CASSLFGVSYEQYF,TRBV28,.,.,TRBJ2-7
TGTGCCAGCAGTTATTATGGACCGTCCGAGAAACTGTTTTTT,CASSYYGPSEKLFF,TRBV6-5,.,once,TRBJ1-4
TGTGCCAGCTCACCGGCGACATCGAACACCGGGGAGCTGTTTTTT,CASSPATSNTGELFF,TRBV18,.,.,TRBJ2-2
TGTGCCAGCAGTCCTATGACAGGGTTGGCCACTGAAGCTTTCTTT,CASSPMTGLATEAFF,TRBV7-9,TRBD1,.,TRBJ1-1
TGTGCCATCGGGGACAGTCGGGCTCTTAACTATGGCTACACCTTC,CAIGDSRALNYGYTF,TRBV10-3,TRBD1,.,TRBJ1-2
TGCGCCAGCAGCCTAAGCGGGGACTACTACGAGCAGTACTTC,CASSLSGDYYEQYF,TRBV5-1,TRBD2,.,TRBJ2-7
TGTGCCAGCAGCTCCCCCGGGATGGAGGTCGGGGAGCTGTTTTTT,CASSSPGMEVGELFF,TRBV11-2,.,.,TRBJ2-2
TGTGCCAGCAGTATGTTAGCGGGAGCGGTCGGGAGCTCCTACAATGAGCAGTTCTTC,CASSMLAGAVGSSYNEQFF,TRBV27,TRBD2,once,TRBJ2-1
TGTGCCAGCAGCCCTAAGCGGGGGGTTACCAGTTGGTCCTACAATGAGCAGTTCTTC,CASSPKRGVTSWSYNEQFF,TRBV14,TRBD2,.,TRBJ2-1
TGTGCCACCAGTTGGGGGGACGGACTCGGCAGTTCACCCCTCCACTTT,CATSWGDGLGSSPLHF,TRBV27,.,.,TRBJ1-6
TGTGCCAGCAGCTTAGCAGGGAGCTACGAGCAGTACTTC,CASSLAGSYEQYF,TRBV11-2,.,.,TRBJ2-7
TGTGCCAGCAGCAAACGGGAGGAGAGACCTCGGAGCTCCTACAATGAGCAGTTCTTC,CASSKREERPRSSYNEQFF,TRBV21-1,.,.,TRBJ2-1
TGTGCCTGGCAGGGGTCAGGCGAGACCCAGTACTTC,CAWQGSGETQYF,TRBV30,.,.,TRBJ2-5
TGTGCCAGCAGCCTACGGGGACAGGCCTACGAGCAGTACTTC,CASSLRGQAYEQYF,TRBV5-4,TRBD1,.,TRBJ2-7
TGTGCCAGCAGCCAGGGACCTTTCGAGACCCAGTACTTC,CASSQGPFETQYF,TRBV7-9,.,.,TRBJ2-5
TGTGCCAGCAGCGTCGGACTAGTCGGGCAAGAGACCCAGTACTTC,CASSVGLVGQETQYF,TRBV9,TRBD2,once,TRBJ2-5
TGCGCCAGCAGTGAGGCGGGTCAAGAGACCCAGTACTTC,CASSEAGQETQYF,TRBV10-1,.,.,TRBJ2-5
TGCGCCAGCAGCCCAGGGACAGGGGATTACGAGCAGTACTTC,CASSPGTGDYEQYF,TRBV4-3,TRBD1,.,TRBJ2-7
TGTGCCAGCAGCTTGGGGGACGGGGAGCTGTTTTTT,CASSLGDGELFF,TRBV5-6,.,few,TRBJ2-2
TGTGCCTGGGGACAGTCCTCCTACGAGCAGTACTTC,CAWGQSSYEQYF,TRBV30,.,.,TRBJ2-7
TGTGCCAGCAGCTTAGATGGAGCGGGAGAGGGGGAGACCCAGTACTTC,CASSLDGAGEGETQYF,TRBV11-2,TRBD2,.,TRBJ2-5
TGTGCCAGCAGCGCCTTTTTAGCTCCCGGGGACCAACCCGAAAAACTGTTTTTT,CASSAFLAPGDQPEKLFF,TRBV28,.,.,TRBJ1-4
TGTGCCAGCAGCGTAGACGGACAGCCCTACGAGCAGTACTTC,CASSVDGQPYEQYF,TRBV9,.,.,TRBJ2-7
TGTGCCAGCAGCGAAGGGAGATCTTCCTACGAGCAGTACTTC,CASSEGRSSYEQYF,TRBV2,.,.,TRBJ2-7
TGTGCCAGCAGCTTAGCGGGGCCCCCCATTTACGAGCAGTACTTC,CASSLAGPPIYEQYF,TRBV11-2,.,.,TRBJ2-7
TGTGCCAGCAGTGAAGGCCTCGGCTGGGGAGCTTTCTTT,CASSEGLGWGAFF,TRBV6-1,.,.,TRBJ1-1
TGTGCCAGCAGCGAGGGGACAGGGCACGAGCAGTACTTC,CASSEGTGHEQYF,TRBV9,TRBD1,.,TRBJ2-7
TGTGCCAGCAGCTTAGCGCTCCGGACAGGCTATGGCTACACCTTC,CASSLALRTGYGYTF,TRBV7-9,TRBD1,.,TRBJ1-2
TGTGCCAGCAACCCACATCCAGGGACAGGGGAATATGAGACCCAGTACTTC,CASNPHPGTGEYETQYF,TRBV2,TRBD1,.,TRBJ2-5
TGTGCCAGCAGCCAACCCTCCGCCTACGAGCAGTACTTC,CASSQPSAYEQYF,TRBV16,.,.,TRBJ2-7
TGTGCCAGCAGCCCACCGCGGCAATATGACACTGAAGCTTTCTTT,CASSPPRQYDTEAFF,TRBV7-9,.,.,TRBJ1-1
TGCGCCAGCAAGGCGGAGGTCGGAGAGACCCAGTACTTC,CASKAEVGETQYF,TRBV4-1,.,once,TRBJ2-5
TGTGCCAGCAGTTTGGTCGGAGGAAATCAGCCCCAGCATTTT,CASSLVGGNQPQHF,TRBV28,.,.,TRBJ1-5
TGTGCCAGCAGCGTACAAGGAACCGCGAACACCGGGGAGCTGTTTTTT,CASSVQGTANTGELFF,TRBV9,.,.,TRBJ2-2
TGTGCCAGCAGTGAAGGGAGATTCTACGAGCAGTACTTC,CASSEGRFYEQYF,TRBV6-1,.,.,TRBJ2-7
TGTGCCAGCAGCGAAGCAGGGTACCACGAGCAGTACTTC,CASSEAGYHEQYF,TRBV7-6,.,.,TRBJ2-7
TGTGCCAGCAGCTTGGGGGGGGGACTCCCCTACGAGCAGTACTTC,CASSLGGGLPYEQYF,TRBV9,TRBD2,.,TRBJ2-7
TGTGCCAGCAGTGAAGGGGGCAGGGGGCATTCGTTGAACACTGAAGCTTTCTTT,CASSEGGRGHSLNTEAFF,TRBV6-1,TRBD1,.,TRBJ1-1
TGTGCCAGCAGCCCCGGGGGACGACCCTCCGAGCAGTACTTC,CASSPGGRPSEQYF,TRBV13,.,once,TRBJ2-7
TGTGCCAGCAGTGGCGGGACAGGGTATGTCGATGAGCAGTTCTTC,CASSGGTGYVDEQFF,TRBV2,TRBD1,.,TRBJ2-1
TGTGCCAGCAGCCCCCGGGGGGAAGCCTCCGAGCAGTACTTC,CASSPRGEASEQYF,TRBV7-3,TRBD2,.,TRBJ2-7
TGTGCCAGCAGCTCCGGGGCCTCTGGCTCCTACAATGAGCAGTTCTTC,CASSSGASGSYNEQFF,TRBV5-4,.,.,TRBJ2-1
TGTGCCAGCAGTTATTTATCAGCGGGGTCCTACAATGAGCAGTTCTTC,CASSYLSAGSYNEQFF,TRBV27,TRBD2,.,TRBJ2-1
TGTGCCAGCAGCGTAGTTAGCAGCACAGATACGCAGTATTTT,CASSVVSSTDTQYF,TRBV9,.,once,TRBJ2-3
TGTGCCAGCAGCTCGGTTTTGGGGGATGAATATGGCTACACCTTC,CASSSVLGDEYGYTF,TRBV11-2,.,.,TRBJ1-2
TGTGCCAGCAGCTTCAGCGGGGGGGCCCCCTACAATGAGCAGTTCTTC,CASSFSGGAPYNEQFF,TRBV9,TRBD2,.,TRBJ2-1